This T cell receptor beta chain was sequenced for a study of T cells in tumors after PD-1 blockade. The CDR3 totals 14 residues. CDR1 is MGHRA and CDR2 is YSYEKL in the germline V gene. V was clipped by 3 bases and J by 5 bases, with 8 bases between them. Profiled with immunoSEQ multiplex PCR; TCRdb holds only in-frame clones, not every one. The sample lists 9,100 or so clones, roughly three fifths occurring once. The clonotype comes from a human donor with basal cell carcinoma. V usage is TRBV4-1 and J usage is TRBJ1-6; D uncertain. The specimen was tumor tissue, collected after anti-PD-1 treatment. The CDR3: CASSQGRDNSPLHF. CDR3 DNA sequence: TGCGCCAGCAGCCAGGGGAGGGATAATTCACCCCTCCACTTT.